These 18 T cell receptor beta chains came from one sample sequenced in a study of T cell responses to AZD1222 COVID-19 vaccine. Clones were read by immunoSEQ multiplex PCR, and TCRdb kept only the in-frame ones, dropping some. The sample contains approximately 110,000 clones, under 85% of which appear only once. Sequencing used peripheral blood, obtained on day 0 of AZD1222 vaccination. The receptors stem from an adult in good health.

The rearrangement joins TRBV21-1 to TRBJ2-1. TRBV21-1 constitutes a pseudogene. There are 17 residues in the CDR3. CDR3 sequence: CASSKKLAGSRANEQFF. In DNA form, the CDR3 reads TGTGCCAGCAGCAAAAAATTGGCAGGGAGTAGGGCCAATGAGCAGTTCTTC.

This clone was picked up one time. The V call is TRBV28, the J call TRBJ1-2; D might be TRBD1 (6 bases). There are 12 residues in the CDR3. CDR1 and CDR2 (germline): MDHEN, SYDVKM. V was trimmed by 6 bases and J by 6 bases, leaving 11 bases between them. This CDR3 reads CASSLYRDGYTF. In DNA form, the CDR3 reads TGTGCCAGCAGCCTTTACAGGGATGGCTACACCTTC.

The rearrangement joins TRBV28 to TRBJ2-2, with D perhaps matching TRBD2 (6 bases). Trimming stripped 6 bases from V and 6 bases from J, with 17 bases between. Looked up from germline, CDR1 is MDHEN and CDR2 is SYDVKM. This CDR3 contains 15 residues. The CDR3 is CASSSRAWEAGELFF. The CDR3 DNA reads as TGTGCCAGCAGCTCCCGGGCGTGGGAGGCCGGGGAGCTGTTTTTT.

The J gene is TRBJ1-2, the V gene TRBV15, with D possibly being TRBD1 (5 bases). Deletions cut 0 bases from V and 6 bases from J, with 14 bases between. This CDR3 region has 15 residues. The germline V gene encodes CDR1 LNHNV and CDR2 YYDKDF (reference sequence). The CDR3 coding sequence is TGTGCCACCAGCAGAGATATCTGGGGGGATGATGGCTACACCTTC. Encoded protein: CATSRDIWGDDGYTF.

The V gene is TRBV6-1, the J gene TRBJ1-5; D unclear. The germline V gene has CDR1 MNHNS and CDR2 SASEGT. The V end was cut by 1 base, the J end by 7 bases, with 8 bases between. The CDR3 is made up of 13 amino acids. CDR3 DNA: TGTGCCAGCAGTGAAGGCAGAGTCCAGCCCCAGCATTTT. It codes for CASSEGRVQPQHF.

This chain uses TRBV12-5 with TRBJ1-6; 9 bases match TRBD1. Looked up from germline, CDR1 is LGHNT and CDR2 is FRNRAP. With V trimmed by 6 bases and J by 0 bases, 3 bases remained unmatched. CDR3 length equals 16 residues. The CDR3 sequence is CASGLDRGSYNSPLHF. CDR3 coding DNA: TGTGCTAGTGGCCTGGACAGGGGCTCCTATAATTCACCCCTCCACTTT.

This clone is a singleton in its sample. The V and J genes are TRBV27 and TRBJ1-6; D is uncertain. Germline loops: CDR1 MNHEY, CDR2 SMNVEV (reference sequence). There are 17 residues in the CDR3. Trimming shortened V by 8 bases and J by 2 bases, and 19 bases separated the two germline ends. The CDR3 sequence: CASARGPDPPYNSPLHF. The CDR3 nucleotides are TGTGCCAGCGCTCGAGGCCCCGACCCTCCCTATAATTCACCCCTCCACTTT.

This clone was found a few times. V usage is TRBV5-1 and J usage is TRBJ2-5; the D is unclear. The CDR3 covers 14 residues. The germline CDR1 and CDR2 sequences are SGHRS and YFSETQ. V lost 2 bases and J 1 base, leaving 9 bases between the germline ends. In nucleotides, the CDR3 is TGCGCCAGCAGCTTCCTCCGGACCCAAGAGACCCAGTACTTC. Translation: CASSFLRTQETQYF.

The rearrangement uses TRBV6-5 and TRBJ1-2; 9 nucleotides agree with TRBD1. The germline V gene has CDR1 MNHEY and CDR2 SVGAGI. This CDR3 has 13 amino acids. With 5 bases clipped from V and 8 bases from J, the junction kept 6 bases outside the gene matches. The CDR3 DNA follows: TGTGCCAGCAGTAGGACAGGGGAACAAGGCTACACCTTC. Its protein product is CASSRTGEQGYTF.

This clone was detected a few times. The CDR3 region is CASNRGRTDTQYF. The CDR3 DNA is TGTGCCAGTAATCGGGGGCGGACAGATACGCAGTATTTT. The chain is built from TRBV19 and TRBJ2-3; either TRBD1 or TRBD2 may fit D (6 bases each). Between the trimmed V and J ends, which lost 7 bases and 3 bases, there was a span of 11 bases. This CDR3 region has 13 residues. The germline V gene has CDR1 LNHDA and CDR2 SQIVND (reference sequence).

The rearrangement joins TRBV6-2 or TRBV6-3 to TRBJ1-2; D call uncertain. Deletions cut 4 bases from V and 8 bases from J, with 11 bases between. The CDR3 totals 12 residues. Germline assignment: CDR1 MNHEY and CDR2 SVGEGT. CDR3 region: CASSFRERGYTF. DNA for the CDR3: TGTGCCAGCAGTTTCAGAGAGCGGGGCTACACCTTC.

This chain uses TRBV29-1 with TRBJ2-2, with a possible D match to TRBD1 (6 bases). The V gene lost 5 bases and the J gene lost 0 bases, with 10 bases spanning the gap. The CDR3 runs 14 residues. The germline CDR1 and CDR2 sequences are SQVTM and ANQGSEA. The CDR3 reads CSVSGHPNTGELFF. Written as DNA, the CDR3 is TGCAGCGTTTCGGGACACCCGAACACCGGGGAGCTGTTTTTT.

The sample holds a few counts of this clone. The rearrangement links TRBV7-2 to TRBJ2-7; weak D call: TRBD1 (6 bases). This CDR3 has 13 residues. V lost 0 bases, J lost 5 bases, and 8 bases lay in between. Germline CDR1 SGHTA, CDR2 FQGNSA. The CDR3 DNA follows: TGTGCCAGCAGCTTAGCCCGGGACAACGAGCAGTACTTC. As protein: CASSLARDNEQYF.

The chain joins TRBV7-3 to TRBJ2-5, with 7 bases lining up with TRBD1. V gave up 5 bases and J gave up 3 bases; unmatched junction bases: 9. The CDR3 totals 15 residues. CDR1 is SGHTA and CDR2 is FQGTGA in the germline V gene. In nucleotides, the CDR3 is TGTGCCAGCAGCCCTCGAGGGGGCAGTGAAGAGACCCAGTACTTC. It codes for CASSPRGGSEETQYF.

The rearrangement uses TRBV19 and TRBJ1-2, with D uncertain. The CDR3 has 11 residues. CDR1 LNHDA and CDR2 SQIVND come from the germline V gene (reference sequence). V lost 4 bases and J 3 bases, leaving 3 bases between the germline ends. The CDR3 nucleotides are TGTGCCAGTAGTACGGACTATGGCTACACCTTC. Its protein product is CASSTDYGYTF.

The CDR3 protein is CASSLIQGREQYF. CDR3 sequence (DNA): TGTGCCAGCAGCTTAATCCAGGGGAGGGAGCAGTACTTC. The chain is built from TRBV11-2 and TRBJ2-7; either TRBD1 or TRBD2 may supply D (6 bases each). Germline loops: CDR1 SGHAT, CDR2 FQNNGV. The CDR3 is made up of 13 amino acids. The V and J ends lost 2 bases and 7 bases respectively, with 12 bases between them.

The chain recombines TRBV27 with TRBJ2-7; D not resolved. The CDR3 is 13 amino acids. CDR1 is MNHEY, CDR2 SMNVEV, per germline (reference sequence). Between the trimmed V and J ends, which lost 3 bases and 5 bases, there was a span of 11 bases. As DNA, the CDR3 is TGTGCCAGCAGTTTCGGGTTTAGGGACGAGCAGTACTTC. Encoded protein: CASSFGFRDEQYF.

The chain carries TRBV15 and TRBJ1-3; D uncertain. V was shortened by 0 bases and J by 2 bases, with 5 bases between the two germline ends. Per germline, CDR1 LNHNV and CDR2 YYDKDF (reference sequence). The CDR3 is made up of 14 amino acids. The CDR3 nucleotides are TGTGCCACCAGCAGAGAGCAGGCTGGAAACACCATATATTTT. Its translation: CATSREQAGNTIYF.